This TCR beta chain was identified in a study of blood T cells in healthy people across ages. Combining a sample-barcoded 5' primer with a J-beta primer mix, a second PCR ran for 7 to 11 cycles. TCRdb reanalysed the 5' RACE reads using MiXCR and keeps one entry per CDR3 protein. This sample yields some 710,000 distinct CDR3 sequences, of which about 45% are seen a single time; around 18% belongs to the top ten. This clonotype was picked up a small number of times. Its antigen is not identified. Germline V gene lookup returns CDR1 SQVTM and CDR2 ANQGSEA. V lost 1 base and J 7 bases, leaving 10 bases between the germline ends. There are 12 residues in the CDR3. Study conclusions and caveats: Roughly linearly, TCR beta diversity per million T cells fell as age increased.

The receptor was derived from a man at least 80 years old in good health. The V call is TRBV29-1, the J call TRBJ1-1; possible D gene TRBD1, 6 bases. The sequencing input was blood. The CDR3 region has the DNA TGCAGCGTTGAAGCGGGACATAATGAAGCTTTCTTT. Translation gives CSVEAGHNEAFF. The variable domain in full, with the rest retrieved from reference TRBV29-1 and TRBJ1-1, is SAVISQKPSRDICQRGTSLTIQCQVDSQVTMMFWYRQQPGQSLTLIATANQGSEATYESGFVIDKFPISRPNLTFSTLTVSNMSPEDSSIYLCSVEAGHNEAFFGQGTRLTVV.